In this sample, the clone carrying this T cell receptor (beta chain) turned up many times. The antigen remains undetermined. CDR1 and CDR2 from the germline V gene are SGHTA and FQGNSA. The V end lost 3 bases, the J end lost 0 bases, and 5 bases lay between the germline ends. CDR3 length: 13 amino acids. TCRdb passed the reads through MiXCR, listing each CDR3 protein once. The sample lists about half a million distinct CDR3 sequences, roughly a third occurring once. This entry belongs to a study of T cell repertoires in cytomegalovirus infection. Background on the study: Recently identified HLA-C-restricted CMV epitopes and well-studied HLA-B-restricted CMV epitopes were used by the study. Study-wide results and limits: It was HLA-C-restricted CMV-specific TCR beta clonotypes that dominated the response ex vivo.

This chain joins TRBV7-2 and TRBJ2-5, with D perhaps TRBD1 or TRBD2 (5 bases each). The specimen was cultured PBMCs, collected from culture after CMV antigen stimulation. This clonotype originated in a human donor in good health (CMV status not recorded). Some clones in this sample may be carry-over from other donors' samples. As DNA, the CDR3 is TGTGCCAGCAGCTTGGGACACCAAGAGACCCAGTACTTC. Amino acid sequence: CASSLGHQETQYF.